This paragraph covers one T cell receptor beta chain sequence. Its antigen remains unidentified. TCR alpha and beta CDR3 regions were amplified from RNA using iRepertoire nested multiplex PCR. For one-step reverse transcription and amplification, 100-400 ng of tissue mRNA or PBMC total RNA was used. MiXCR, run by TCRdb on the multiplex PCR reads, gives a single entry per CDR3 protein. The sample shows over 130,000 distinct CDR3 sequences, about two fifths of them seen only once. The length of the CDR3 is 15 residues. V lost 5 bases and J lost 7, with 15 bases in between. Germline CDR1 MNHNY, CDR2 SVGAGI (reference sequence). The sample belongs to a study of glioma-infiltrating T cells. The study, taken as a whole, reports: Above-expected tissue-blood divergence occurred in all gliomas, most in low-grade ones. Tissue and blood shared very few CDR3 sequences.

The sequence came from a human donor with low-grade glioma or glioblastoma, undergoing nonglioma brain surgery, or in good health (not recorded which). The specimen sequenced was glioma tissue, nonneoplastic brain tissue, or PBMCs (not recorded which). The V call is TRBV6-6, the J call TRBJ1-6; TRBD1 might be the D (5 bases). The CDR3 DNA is TGTGCCAGCAGTGATGGGGGAAAGGGGAATTCACCCCTCCACTTT. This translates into CASSDGGKGNSPLHF.